Shown below are 27 T cell receptor beta chains from a single sample sequenced in a study of blood T cell repertoires in COVID-19. Assay used: immunoSEQ multiplex PCR; TCRdb lists only in-frame clones, some missing. The sample yields about 270,000 clones, about 81% seen once. Sequencing was performed on peripheral blood. These TCRs come from a human donor with COVID-19, enrolled during active disease. The donor label of this sample is uncertain.

The chain employs TRBV6-2 or TRBV6-3 and TRBJ2-2; D might be TRBD2 (6 bases). This CDR3 comprises 13 residues. Germline lookup yields CDR1 MNHEY and CDR2 SVGEGT. V lost 5 bases and J 6 bases, leaving 10 bases between the germline ends. The chain's CDR3 is CASSRSGAGELFF. In DNA, the CDR3 is TGTGCCAGCAGTAGGTCGGGGGCCGGGGAGCTGTTTTTT.

The chain employs TRBV6-5 and TRBJ2-2; 8 bases are shared with TRBD1. Germline trimming cut 5 bases from V and 3 bases from J; bases unmatched to any gene: 2. The CDR3 sequence is 14 residues long. Germline V gene data show CDR1 as MNHEY and CDR2 as SVGAGI. The CDR3 sequence is CASSTTGDTGELFF. CDR3 bases: TGTGCCAGCAGTACGACAGGGGACACCGGGGAGCTGTTTTTT.

The chain combines TRBV21-1 with TRBJ2-7; TRBD2 is the table's D call, not checked against the DNA. TRBV21-1 counts as a pseudogene. This CDR3 has 11 residues. The CDR3 nucleotides read TGTGCCAGCAGGGGGAGGAACGAGCAGTACTTC. This sequence encodes CASRGRNEQYF.

This chain joins TRBV6-5 and TRBJ1-6; 7 bases match TRBD1. The CDR3 runs 14 residues. V shed 2 bases and J 9 bases; nucleotides not matched to a gene: 4. Germline-derived CDR1 and CDR2 are MNHEY and SVGAGI. The CDR3 protein is CASSYDRGRSPLHF. In DNA form, the CDR3 reads TGTGCCAGCAGTTACGATAGGGGGCGTTCACCCCTCCACTTT.

As regards this clone: One end of the junction varies from germline; a read error may be responsible. The gene calls are TRBV28 and TRBJ2-7, with 7 bases lining up with TRBD1. The CDR3 extends over 12 amino acids. Germline V gene sequence: CDR1 MDHEN, CDR2 SYDVKM. Here the CDR3 DNA reads TGTGCCAGCAGTTCCGCTGGACAGGTCTTTTCCTTC. Its translation is CASSSAGQVFSF.

This clone is a singleton in its sample. The chain recombines TRBV27 with TRBJ1-5, with D perhaps matching TRBD1 (5 bases). The CDR3 is made up of 15 amino acids. The V end was cut by 6 bases, the J end by 2 bases, with 14 bases between. Germline V gene lookup returns CDR1 MNHEY and CDR2 SMNVEV (reference sequence). CDR3 sequence: CASSPYRYGNQPQHF. CDR3 DNA sequence: TGTGCCAGCAGCCCCTACAGGTATGGCAATCAGCCCCAGCATTTT.

Here the CDR3 DNA reads TGCGCCAGCAGCCAGATAGCGGGTGCCAAAAACATTCAGTACTTC. The encoded protein is CASSQIAGAKNIQYF. J is TRBJ2-4 and V is TRBV4-1; TRBD2 matches at 7 bases. The germline gives CDR1 MGHRA, CDR2 YSYEKL. The CDR3 length is 15 residues. V gave up 3 bases and J gave up 1 base; unmatched junction bases: 3.

This clone was detected only once. This chain uses TRBV2 with TRBJ2-1, with a possible D match to TRBD2 (6 bases). CDR1 and CDR2 (germline): SNHLY, FYNNEI. The CDR3 contains 13 residues. V was shortened by 4 bases and J by 7 bases, with 11 bases between the two germline ends. The CDR3 nucleotides read TGTGCCAGCAGTGGGGGACTCCGGAATGAGCAGTTCTTC. It specifies CASSGGLRNEQFF.

V and J are TRBV7-3 and TRBJ1-4; 9 bases are shared with TRBD1. Germline V gene lookup returns CDR1 SGHTA and CDR2 FQGTGA. The CDR3 spans 15 residues. The V and J ends lost 5 bases and 4 bases, in that order; junction bases with no gene match: 5. The CDR3 region has the DNA TGTGCCAGCAGCCCAACAGGGGGCGTTAATGAAAAACTGTTTTTT. It encodes CASSPTGGVNEKLFF.

J is TRBJ2-4 and V is TRBV7-2; D gene uncertain. The V gene's germline CDR1 is SGHTA and CDR2 FQGNSA. The CDR3 loop spans 14 amino acids. V was clipped by 2 bases and J by 0 bases, with 5 bases between them. The CDR3 loop reads CASSLNIAKNIQYF. The CDR3 DNA sequence: TGTGCCAGCAGCTTAAATATAGCCAAAAACATTCAGTACTTC. The full variable domain, in which reference TRBV7-2 and TRBJ2-4 provide the parts outside the CDR3, is GAGVSQSPSNKVTEKGKDVELRCDPISGHTALYWYRQSLGQGLEFLIYFQGNSAPDKSGLPSDRFSAERTGGSVSTLTIQRTQQEDSAVYLCASSLNIAKNIQYFGAGTRLSVL.

V and J are TRBV6-5 and TRBJ1-2; no firm D call. The V end lost 5 bases, the J end lost 2 bases, and 12 bases lay between the germline ends. This CDR3 has 14 amino acids. The germline V gene encodes CDR1 MNHEY and CDR2 SVGAGI. The CDR3 bases are TGTGCCAGCAGTAGACCTGAGGGAAACTATGGCTACACCTTC. It yields the protein CASSRPEGNYGYTF.

This clone has ten or more counts. This sequence joins TRBV7-3 and TRBJ2-1; 8 positions agree with TRBD2. The CDR3 is 13 residues long. In germline, CDR1 is SGHTA, CDR2 FQGTGA. Germline trimming cut 6 bases from V and 4 bases from J; bases unmatched to any gene: 2. The DNA for the CDR3 is TGTGCCAGCAGTAGCGGGGTGTACAATGAGCAGTTCTTC. Amino acids: CASSSGVYNEQFF.

This sequence joins TRBV7-9 and TRBJ2-7; 7 bases align to TRBD2. The V gene's germline CDR1 is SEHNR and CDR2 FQNEAQ (reference sequence). V shed 5 bases and J 3 bases; nucleotides not matched to a gene: 16. The CDR3 is made up of 17 amino acids. CDR3 in DNA: TGTGCCAGCAGCGACCTACCGGGACTAAAAAAAGTCTACGAGCAGTACTTC. This encodes CASSDLPGLKKVYEQYF.

This chain connects TRBV18 to TRBJ2-2, with 9 bases that match TRBD1. The trim removed 3 bases at V and 0 bases at J, leaving 8 bases unmatched. This CDR3 is built from 18 residues. Germline assignment: CDR1 KGHSH and CDR2 LQKENI. CDR3 sequence reads: CASSPFTTGGTNTGELFF. DNA for the CDR3: TGTGCCAGCTCACCTTTCACGACAGGGGGGACGAACACCGGGGAGCTGTTTTTT.

On this clone itself: Other nucleotide sequences in the sample specify the same CDR3. This sequence joins TRBV18 and TRBJ1-6, with D perhaps matching TRBD1 (6 bases). Trimming cost V 3 bases and J 6 bases, with 12 bases left between them. The CDR3 length is 15 residues. Germline V lookup: CDR1 KGHSH, CDR2 LQKENI. This chain's CDR3 is CASSPSGTPNSPLHF. The CDR3 region has the DNA TGTGCCAGCTCACCCTCCGGGACACCTAATTCACCCCTCCACTTT.

J is TRBJ2-5 and V is TRBV4-2, with 10 bases fitting TRBD2. Germline V gene lookup returns CDR1 LGHNA and CDR2 YNFKEQ. Germline trimming cut 1 base from V and 4 bases from J; bases unmatched to any gene: 0. The CDR3 covers 14 residues. Written as DNA, the CDR3 is TGTGCCAGCAGCCAAGGACTAGCGGGAGAGACCCAGTACTTC. Residues: CASSQGLAGETQYF.

J is TRBJ2-1 and V is TRBV7-3; 11 positions agree with TRBD2. The CDR3 runs 15 residues. Germline CDR1 SGHTA, CDR2 FQGTGA. V gave up 3 bases and J gave up 4 bases; unmatched junction bases: 2. CDR3 amino acids: CASSLTSGEYNEQFF. As DNA, the CDR3 is TGTGCCAGCAGCTTGACTAGCGGGGAATACAATGAGCAGTTCTTC.

The V gene is TRBV18, the J gene TRBJ2-7, with 7 bases matching TRBD2. V gave up 1 base and J gave up 3 bases; unmatched junction bases: 9. CDR1 and CDR2 (germline): KGHSH, LQKENI. This CDR3 contains 16 residues. The CDR3 sequence: CASSPRGGDGIYEQYF. CDR3 sequence (DNA): TGTGCCAGCTCACCACGGGGGGGGGACGGGATCTACGAGCAGTACTTC. The full variable domain, with the rest looked up from reference TRBV18 and TRBJ2-7, is NAGVMQNPRHLVRRRGQEARLRCSPMKGHSHVYWYRQLPEEGLKFMVYLQKENIIDESGMPKERFSAEFPKEGPSILRIQQVVRGDSAAYFCASSPRGGDGIYEQYFGPGTRLTVT.

The chain links TRBV5-1 to TRBJ2-7; no reliable D call. Looked up from germline, CDR1 is SGHRS and CDR2 is YFSETQ. The length of the CDR3 is 11 residues. The ends were cut back, 2 bases at V and 7 bases at J, with 7 bases in the middle. Here the CDR3 DNA reads TGCGCCAGCAGCTTTTCGGGTGAGCAGTACTTC. This encodes CASSFSGEQYF.

Here the CDR3 reads CASSGGQPEKLFF. CDR3 nucleotide sequence: TGTGCCAGCAGTGGGGGACAGCCTGAAAAACTGTTTTTT. This rearrangement joins TRBV2 to TRBJ1-4; 7 bases are shared with TRBD1. J gave up 7 bases and V 4 bases, and 3 bases lay outside the gene matches. Germline V lookup: CDR1 SNHLY, CDR2 FYNNEI. The CDR3 has 13 amino acids.

V is TRBV25-1 and J is TRBJ2-3, with 12 bases fitting TRBD2. From germline, CDR1 is MGHDK and CDR2 SYGVNS. V was clipped by 8 bases and J by 4 bases; unmatched bases: 7. There are 15 residues in the CDR3. The CDR3 region is CASGGLAGGPDTQYF. For the CDR3, the DNA is TGTGCCAGCGGAGGTCTAGCGGGAGGGCCAGATACGCAGTATTTT. The full variable domain, completed using reference TRBV25-1 and TRBJ2-3, is EADIYQTPRYLVIGTGKKITLECSQTMGHDKMYWYQQDPGMELHLIHYSYGVNSTEKGDLSSESTVSRIRTEHFPLTLESARPSHTSQYLCASGGLAGGPDTQYFGPGTRLTVL.

The gene calls are TRBV2 and TRBJ1-1; D is undetermined. The V gene's germline CDR1 is SNHLY and CDR2 FYNNEI. The CDR3 is 14 amino acids. V was cut by 11 bases and J by 6 bases, with 22 bases left in between. CDR3 amino acids: CASKRVKGEAEAFF. CDR3 nucleotides: TGTGCCTCCAAAAGGGTGAAGGGAGAGGCTGAAGCTTTCTTT.

This clone was picked up a small number of times. The V gene is TRBV5-1, the J gene TRBJ2-1; a weak D match, TRBD2 (6 bases). The CDR3 is 15 residues long. V lost 1 base and J 7 bases, leaving 15 bases between the germline ends. Germline assignment: CDR1 SGHRS and CDR2 YFSETQ. CDR3: CASSLWVADENEQFF. In DNA form, the CDR3 reads TGCGCCAGCAGCTTGTGGGTAGCGGACGAAAATGAGCAGTTCTTC.

This chain joins TRBV18 and TRBJ1-2; 7 bases match TRBD1. The germline V gene has CDR1 KGHSH and CDR2 LQKENI. The CDR3 is 14 residues long. Trimming took 6 bases from V and 5 from J; bases not matched to a gene: 9. This CDR3 is CASSPTTGRYGYTF. In DNA, the CDR3 is TGTGCCAGCTCCCCAACGACAGGGAGGTATGGCTACACCTTC.

The rearrangement uses TRBV7-8 and TRBJ2-2; 7 bases map to TRBD2. The CDR3 is 16 residues long. Germline trimming cut 5 bases from V and 6 bases from J; bases unmatched to any gene: 12. Germline-derived CDR1 and CDR2 are SGHVS and FQNEAQ. The CDR3: CASSPLPSGISGELFF. The CDR3 DNA is TGTGCCAGCAGCCCGCTGCCGAGCGGGATCTCCGGGGAGCTGTTTTTT.

The chain joins TRBV18 to TRBJ1-1, with 7 bases matching TRBD1. From germline, CDR1 is KGHSH and CDR2 LQKENI. The CDR3 spans 15 residues. V lost 3 bases and J lost 2; bases outside the gene matches: 6. CDR3: CASSPPGTDNTEAFF. The CDR3 coding sequence is TGTGCCAGCTCACCGCCTGGGACAGATAACACTGAAGCTTTCTTT.

Comments on this clone: Other DNA sequences in the sample encode the same CDR3. The chain has TRBV7-8 and TRBJ2-1; D call uncertain. Germline loops: CDR1 SGHVS, CDR2 FQNEAQ. This CDR3 comprises 12 residues. Trimming shortened V by 5 bases and J by 6 bases, and 8 bases separated the two germline ends. The CDR3 region has the DNA TGTGCCAGCAGCCCCCCGGGCAATGAGCAGTTCTTC. It codes for CASSPPGNEQFF. The variable domain in full, with the rest retrieved from reference TRBV7-8 and TRBJ2-1, is GAGVSQSPRYKVAKRGQDVALRCDPISGHVSLFWYQQALGQGPEFLTYFQNEAQLDKSGLPSDRFFAERPEGSVSTLKIQRTQQEDSAVYLCASSPPGNEQFFGPGTRLTVL.